Detailed here is one TCR beta chain. This specimen comes from a study of Graves' ophthalmopathy and Graves' hyperthyroidism. Transcripts of RNA were the source for amplifying TCR beta CDR3 regions. Second-round multiplex PCR came after first-round RT-PCR with HTBI primers. MiXCR was run by TCRdb on the multiplex PCR reads, yielding one entry per CDR3 protein. The sample consists of more than 1,000,000 distinct CDR3 sequences, roughly two fifths of them appearing once. Eligible hyperthyroidism cases comprised new diagnoses of under 2 months' duration in individuals aged 18 to 65. The CDR3 is 12 amino acids. Losses at the gene ends were 3 bases for V and 8 bases for J; bases not matched to a gene: 4. The germline V gene encodes CDR1 SQVTM and CDR2 ANQGSEA.

The chain joins TRBV29-1 to TRBJ1-2; TRBD1 matches at 9 bases. Specimen: peripheral blood or thyroid tissue (not recorded which). The TCR sequence derives from an adult man with Graves' hyperthyroidism. CDR3 in DNA: TGCAGCGTTGACCAGGGACAGGGAGGCTACACCTTC. It yields the protein CSVDQGQGGYTF.